Listed here are 26 T cell receptor beta chains from one sample, sequenced in a study of OX40 agonist ivuxolimab in advanced cancers. Receptor libraries were prepared by the immunoSEQ multiplex PCR assay. TCRdb re-hosts the immuneACCESS table, in-frame sequences only. Its copies lack some clones; in the studies checked, an unresolved V gene accounts for under half of them, and the cause for the rest is not known. This sample has approximately 30,000 clones in its table, and 75% to 90% of those were observed once. The leading ten clones occupy approximately 12% of the sample. The specimen comprised CD4+ or CD8+ T cells sorted from blood, sampled in a trial of the OX40 agonist ivuxolimab. These receptors were taken from an adult with an advanced solid tumor such as melanoma, head and neck, liver or kidney cancer.

This clone was seen repeatedly, ten times or more. J is TRBJ2-7 and V is TRBV7-8, with TRBD1 matching over 11 bases. The germline V gene encodes CDR1 SGHVS and CDR2 FQNEAQ. V shed 5 bases and J 0 bases; nucleotides not matched to a gene: 3. This CDR3 region has 15 residues. The CDR3 loop reads CASSIGQGASYEQYF. CDR3 nucleotide sequence: TGTGCCAGCAGCATCGGACAGGGGGCCTCCTACGAGCAGTACTTC.

The chain uses TRBV19 and TRBJ2-7; D is ambiguous. V lost 1 base and J lost 0, with 7 bases in between. The CDR3 is made up of 14 amino acids. The V gene's germline CDR1 is LNHDA and CDR2 SQIVND (reference sequence). CDR3: CASSIGSLSYEQYF. CDR3 sequence (DNA): TGTGCCAGTAGTATAGGAAGCCTCTCCTACGAGCAGTACTTC.

This clone was picked up one time. CDR3 coding DNA: TGTGCCAGCAGCCCCGAGTCGGCAATCGGGGAGCTGTTTTTT. It yields the protein CASSPESAIGELFF. The chain combines TRBV5-4 with TRBJ2-2; D unresolved. CDR1 is SGHNT and CDR2 is YYREEE in the germline V gene (reference sequence). V was trimmed by 4 bases and J by 7 bases, leaving 14 bases between them. CDR3 length equals 14 residues.

The V gene is TRBV5-4, the J gene TRBJ2-1, with D hard to call. The germline V gene has CDR1 SGHNT and CDR2 YYREEE (reference sequence). The V end lost 0 bases, the J end lost 5 bases, and 9 bases lay between the germline ends. The CDR3 has 14 amino acids. CDR3 nucleotides: TGTGCCAGCAGCTTGGCCCCGGCAGACAATGAGCAGTTCTTC. Encoded protein: CASSLAPADNEQFF. Looking up the rest from reference TRBV5-4 and TRBJ2-1 gives the full variable domain: ETGVTQSPTHLIKTRGQQVTLRCSSQSGHNTVSWYQQALGQGPQFIFQYYREEENGRGNFPPRFSGLQFPNYSSELNVNALELDDSALYLCASSLAPADNEQFFGPGTRLTVL.

By share, this clone counts as large. CDR3 DNA sequence: TGTGCCAGCTACCCGGGACAGCTCACAGATACGCAGTATTTT. Translated, it gives CASYPGQLTDTQYF. The rearrangement links TRBV7-9 to TRBJ2-3; 7 bases fit TRBD1. The germline V gene has CDR1 SEHNR and CDR2 FQNEAQ (reference sequence). V shed 8 bases, J shed 2 bases, and the junction held 7 bases outside the gene matches. This CDR3 is 14 amino acids long.

This clone occurred a few times. V and J are TRBV28 and TRBJ2-2; 10 nucleotides align to TRBD2. The CDR3 is 13 residues long. The germline V gene encodes CDR1 MDHEN and CDR2 SYDVKM. Trimming cost V 10 bases and J 8 bases; bases outside gene matches: 7. Here the CDR3 reads CATLAGEGGELFF. The DNA of the CDR3 is TGTGCCACCCTAGCGGGAGAAGGTGGGGAGCTGTTTTTT.

The V call is TRBV20-1, the J call TRBJ1-2; the D is unclear. Trimming pared 5 bases from V and 5 bases from J, leaving 0 bases between. Germline V gives CDR1 DFQATT, CDR2 SNEGSKA (reference sequence). The CDR3 has 8 residues. CDR3 DNA: TGCAGTGCTTATGGCTACACCTTC. Protein: CSAYGYTF.

The chain has TRBV2 and TRBJ1-2; D perhaps matches TRBD1 (6 bases). This CDR3 has 14 amino acids. CDR1 and CDR2 (germline): SNHLY, FYNNEI. The ends were cut back, 4 bases at V and 1 base at J, with 10 bases in the middle. CDR3: CASSGTGNNYGYTF. Written as DNA, the CDR3 is TGTGCCAGCAGTGGAACAGGGAATAACTATGGCTACACCTTC.

The chain couples TRBV7-9 to TRBJ2-7; D is undetermined. Germline V gene data show CDR1 as SEHNR and CDR2 as FQNEAQ (reference sequence). The CDR3 is 12 amino acids. Trimming shortened V by 1 base and J by 2 bases, and 3 bases separated the two germline ends. Here the CDR3 DNA reads TGTGCCAGCAGCTTAGGGGCCTACGAGCAGTACTTC. Translation: CASSLGAYEQYF.

The chain recombines TRBV9 with TRBJ2-7; unclear D gene. V shed 4 bases and J shed 2 bases, with 10 bases lying between them. Germline CDR1 reads SGDLS; CDR2 reads YYNGEE. The CDR3 runs 13 residues. Here the CDR3 DNA reads TGTGCCAGCAGCCCTGACCCCCCCTACGAGCAGTACTTC. Amino acid sequence: CASSPDPPYEQYF.

The chain carries TRBV27 and TRBJ1-6; 9 positions match TRBD1. With 5 bases clipped from V and 6 bases from J, the junction kept 8 bases outside the gene matches. CDR3 length: 16 residues. The germline V gene has CDR1 MNHEY and CDR2 SMNVEV (reference sequence). CDR3 sequence (DNA): TGTGCCAGCAGTACCCTGGACAGGGGTAGTAATTCACCCCTCCACTTT. It codes for CASSTLDRGSNSPLHF.

The chain employs TRBV11-2 and TRBJ1-5; D gene uncertain. This CDR3 has 14 residues. Germline CDR1 and CDR2: SGHAT and FQNNGV. V lost 6 bases to trimming and J lost 3 bases, with 12 bases between them. The CDR3 DNA reads as TGTGCCAGCAGACTCGGGAACGACAATCAGCCCCAGCATTTT. This gives the protein CASRLGNDNQPQHF.

The V and J genes are TRBV19 and TRBJ1-5, with no clear D. V was clipped by 5 bases and J by 0 bases, with 11 bases between them. This CDR3 spans 15 amino acids. Germline lookup yields CDR1 LNHDA and CDR2 SQIVND (reference sequence). The CDR3 nucleotides read TGTGCCAGTAGTCAAGAAGTTTATAGCAATCAGCCCCAGCATTTT. Amino acids: CASSQEVYSNQPQHF.

This chain uses TRBV27 with TRBJ2-5, with D possibly matching TRBD1 (5 bases). The germline gives CDR1 MNHEY, CDR2 SMNVEV (reference sequence). V was shortened by 3 bases and J by 2 bases, with 19 bases between the two germline ends. This CDR3 contains 17 residues. CDR3: CASSLGSFVTVQETQYF. In nucleotides, the CDR3 is TGTGCCAGCAGTTTGGGGTCGTTTGTGACAGTTCAAGAGACCCAGTACTTC.

The chain combines TRBV11-2 with TRBJ2-7, with D possibly being TRBD2 (6 bases). V lost 5 bases to trimming and J lost 7 bases, with 12 bases between them. The CDR3 totals 12 residues. CDR1 and CDR2 from the germline V gene are SGHAT and FQNNGV. The chain's CDR3 is CASSQTSLEQYF. The CDR3 region has the DNA TGTGCCAGCAGCCAGACTAGTTTGGAGCAGTACTTC.

The chain has TRBV7-8 and TRBJ2-5, with D possibly TRBD2 on 5 matching bases. In germline, CDR1 is SGHVS, CDR2 FQNEAQ. Trimming cost V 6 bases and J 1 base, with 18 bases left between them. There are 16 residues in the CDR3. CDR3 sequence (DNA): TGTGCCAGCAGTCCTGGGGTGGTAGGAGGCCAAGAGACCCAGTACTTC. Protein: CASSPGVVGGQETQYF.

This chain links TRBV18 with TRBJ1-1, with TRBD1 as a possible D gene (6 bases). The CDR3 covers 14 residues. CDR1 and CDR2 from the germline V gene are KGHSH and LQKENI. V was cut by 5 bases and J by 8 bases, with 18 bases left in between. The CDR3 DNA reads TGTGCCAGCTCAGCGGACAGCGGCCAGCTAGAAGCTTTCTTT. Amino acid sequence: CASSADSGQLEAFF. Full variable domain (outside the CDR3, taken from reference TRBV18 and TRBJ1-1): NAGVMQNPRHLVRRRGQEARLRCSPMKGHSHVYWYRQLPEEGLKFMVYLQKENIIDESGMPKERFSAEFPKEGPSILRIQQVVRGDSAAYFCASSADSGQLEAFFGQGTRLTVV.

This chain links TRBV5-6 with TRBJ2-3; D possibly uses TRBD1 or TRBD2 (5 bases each). Germline lookup yields CDR1 SGHDT and CDR2 YYEEEE. This CDR3 is built from 13 residues. V was cut by 3 bases and J by 6 bases, with 11 bases left in between. The CDR3 region has the DNA TGTGCCAGCAGCTGGCAGGGACCGGATACGCAGTATTTT. This translates into CASSWQGPDTQYF.

The V and J genes are TRBV7-9 and TRBJ2-1; 11 nucleotides match TRBD1. The ends lost 4 bases at V and 8 bases at J; junction bases unmatched: 1. The length of the CDR3 is 13 residues. CDR1 SEHNR and CDR2 FQNEAQ come from the germline V gene (reference sequence). Here the CDR3 DNA reads TGTGCCAGCAGCTCGGACAGGGGGCATGAGCAGTTCTTC. This codes for CASSSDRGHEQFF.

This clone is termed medium-sized. This chain links TRBV4-1 with TRBJ2-1; 9 positions match TRBD1. Trimming at V came to 3 bases and at J to 7 bases, leaving 7 bases not matched to a gene. The germline V gene has CDR1 MGHRA and CDR2 YSYEKL. The length of the CDR3 is 15 residues. As DNA, the CDR3 is TGCGCCAGCAGCCACCCCGGGACAGGGTTGAATGAGCAGTTCTTC. Protein: CASSHPGTGLNEQFF.

This clone was found once. The V call is TRBV27, the J call TRBJ2-7; D is perhaps TRBD1 (6 bases). The CDR3 is 14 residues long. V shed 2 bases and J shed 3 bases, with 11 bases lying between them. CDR1 MNHEY and CDR2 SMNVEV come from the germline V gene (reference sequence). CDR3 region: CASSLGTQGYEQYF. The CDR3 nucleotides are TGTGCCAGCAGTTTAGGAACACAGGGCTACGAGCAGTACTTC.

This clone came up a few times. The V and J genes are TRBV20-1 and TRBJ1-1; D is uncertain. The CDR3 loop spans 11 amino acids. V was shortened by 5 bases and J by 0 bases, with 4 bases between the two germline ends. The germline V gene has CDR1 DFQATT and CDR2 SNEGSKA (reference sequence). The CDR3 region is CSAPVNTEAFF. The CDR3 DNA sequence: TGCAGTGCTCCGGTGAACACTGAAGCTTTCTTT.

This chain joins TRBV13 and TRBJ2-7; D gene uncertain. With 5 bases removed from V and 7 bases from J, the gap between germline ends came to 18 bases. The CDR3 runs 14 residues. CDR1 is PRHDT, CDR2 FYEKMQ, per germline (reference sequence). The CDR3 protein is CASSPRARAGEQYF. The DNA of the CDR3 is TGTGCCAGCAGCCCGCGTGCTAGGGCCGGAGAGCAGTACTTC.

The genes are TRBV7-9 and TRBJ2-4; 8 positions match TRBD1. Germline loops: CDR1 SEHNR, CDR2 FQNEAQ (reference sequence). There are 17 residues in the CDR3. V dropped 3 bases and J dropped 0; count of bases not matched to a gene: 7. CDR3 protein: CASSLGTGALAKNIQYF. In nucleotides, the CDR3 is TGTGCCAGCAGCTTGGGGACAGGAGCCCTAGCCAAAAACATTCAGTACTTC.

The V call is TRBV6-5, the J call TRBJ2-7; no clear D. The CDR3 spans 16 residues. CDR1 and CDR2 (germline): MNHEY, SVGAGI. V was cut by 0 bases and J by 3 bases, with 15 bases left in between. CDR3 loop: CASSYSERDPYYEQYF. CDR3 coding DNA: TGTGCCAGCAGTTACTCTGAGCGAGACCCCTACTACGAGCAGTACTTC.

V is TRBV19 and J is TRBJ2-1, with TRBD2 matching 8 bases. The CDR3 is 15 amino acids. V lost 5 bases to trimming and J lost 2 bases; unmatched junction nucleotides: 5. Germline CDR1 is LNHDA and CDR2 is SQIVND (reference sequence). The CDR3 loop reads CASSLAGSAYNEQFF. The CDR3 bases are TGTGCCAGTAGTCTAGCGGGCTCGGCCTACAATGAGCAGTTCTTC.